This TCR beta chain was recorded in a study of blood T cell repertoires in COVID-19. Overall study context: Material from acute and convalescent COVID-19 was sourced from the United States, Italy and Spain.

Per the study methods: Nucleated cell number was recorded as an estimate derived from reference gene primer amplification. Some clones are missing from TCRdb's copy, which holds only in-frame ones; the method was immunoSEQ multiplex PCR. V and J calls and clone size are copied from that table; D and trimming were computed from the DNA. The table includes some 33,000 clones, 75% to 90% detected once. The TCR sequence derives from a human donor in a cohort sampled during active COVID-19. The sequenced sample consisted of peripheral blood.

CDR3 region: CASSLGVWREEQYF. In DNA form, the CDR3 reads TGTGCCAGCAGCTTGGGGGTGTGGCGGGAAGAGCAGTACTTC. The chain links TRBV5-8 to TRBJ2-7; TRBD2 might be the D (6 bases). The CDR3 totals 14 residues. Germline assignment: CDR1 SGHTS and CDR2 YDEGEE. V lost 0 bases, J lost 7 bases, and 14 bases lay in between.